This T cell receptor (beta chain) was profiled in a study of vaccination effects on CD4 cells after COVID-19. In the study overall: Post-vaccine draws lagged the second dose by a median of 72 days.

Clones were read by immunoSEQ multiplex PCR, and TCRdb kept only the in-frame ones, dropping some. Found here are roughly 27,000 clones, 65% to 80% of them singletons; the top ten hold 9% to 10%. With respect to this clone: Antigen unknown.

Before sequencing, viral peptide pools were used by the ViraFEST assay to expand antigen-specific CD4+ T cells. Subsequent to a culture period of less than twelve days, CD4+ T cells were isolated. All study participants received two doses of BNT162b2 or mRNA-1273 vaccine. The sample consisted of CD4+ T cells from PBMCs cultured with HCoV-NL63 spike peptides, taken after COVID-19 vaccination. The source of this sequence is a human donor who received a COVID-19 vaccine.

The CDR3 DNA is TGTGCCAGCAGTGATTCGAGTGAAAAACTGTTTTTT. The encoded protein is CASSDSSEKLFF. The V and J genes are TRBV6-1 and TRBJ1-4; D is ambiguous. Germline CDR1 MNHNS, CDR2 SASEGT. V lost 3 bases to trimming and J lost 7 bases, with 6 bases between them. This CDR3 spans 12 amino acids.